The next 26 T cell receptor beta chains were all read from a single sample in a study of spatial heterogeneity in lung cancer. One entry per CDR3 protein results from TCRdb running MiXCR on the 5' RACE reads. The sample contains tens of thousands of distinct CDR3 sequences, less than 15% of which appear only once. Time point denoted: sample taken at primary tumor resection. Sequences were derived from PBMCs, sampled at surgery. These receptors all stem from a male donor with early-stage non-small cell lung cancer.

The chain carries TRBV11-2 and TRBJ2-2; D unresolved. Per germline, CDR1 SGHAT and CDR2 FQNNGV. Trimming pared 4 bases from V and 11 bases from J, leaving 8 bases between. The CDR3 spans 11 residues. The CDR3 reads CASSSVVELFF. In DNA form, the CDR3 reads TGTGCCAGCAGCTCAGTAGTAGAGCTGTTTTTT. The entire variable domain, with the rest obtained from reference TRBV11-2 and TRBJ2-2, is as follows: EAGVAQSPRYKIIEKRQSVAFWCNPISGHATLYWYQQILGQGPKLLIQFQNNGVVDDSQLPKDRFSAERLKGVDSTLKIQPAKLEDSAVYLCASSSVVELFFGEGSRLTVL.

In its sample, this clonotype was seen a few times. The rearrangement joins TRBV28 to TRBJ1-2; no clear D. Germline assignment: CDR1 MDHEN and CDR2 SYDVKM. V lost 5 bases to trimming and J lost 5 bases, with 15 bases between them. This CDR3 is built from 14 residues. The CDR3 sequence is CASSRSQRLYGYTF. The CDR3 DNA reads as TGTGCCAGCAGTCGGTCCCAACGGTTGTATGGCTACACCTTC.

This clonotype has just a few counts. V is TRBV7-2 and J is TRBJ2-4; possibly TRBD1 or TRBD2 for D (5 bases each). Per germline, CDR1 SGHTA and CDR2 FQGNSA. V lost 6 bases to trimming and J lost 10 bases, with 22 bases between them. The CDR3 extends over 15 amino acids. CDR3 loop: CASRYTGTPYEIQYF. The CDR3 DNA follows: TGTGCCAGCAGATACACCGGGACCCCGTATGAGATTCAGTACTTC.

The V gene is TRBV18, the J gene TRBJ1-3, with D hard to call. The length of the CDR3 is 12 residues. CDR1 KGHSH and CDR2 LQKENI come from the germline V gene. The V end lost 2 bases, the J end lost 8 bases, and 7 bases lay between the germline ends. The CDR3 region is CASSPAKDTIYF. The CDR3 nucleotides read TGTGCCAGCTCACCAGCAAAGGACACCATATATTTT.

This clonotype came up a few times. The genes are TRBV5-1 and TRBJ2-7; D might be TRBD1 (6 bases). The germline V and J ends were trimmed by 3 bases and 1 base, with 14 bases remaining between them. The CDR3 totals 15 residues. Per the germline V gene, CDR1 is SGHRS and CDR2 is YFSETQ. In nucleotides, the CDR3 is TGCGCCAGCAGCTCTTGGCAGGGGCTATCCTACGAGCAGTACTTC. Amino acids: CASSSWQGLSYEQYF. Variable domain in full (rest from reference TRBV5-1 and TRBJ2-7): KAGVTQTPRYLIKTRGQQVTLSCSPISGHRSVSWYQQTPGQGLQFLFEYFSETQRNKGNFPGRFSGRQFSNSRSEMNVSTLELGDSALYLCASSSWQGLSYEQYFGPGTRLTVT.

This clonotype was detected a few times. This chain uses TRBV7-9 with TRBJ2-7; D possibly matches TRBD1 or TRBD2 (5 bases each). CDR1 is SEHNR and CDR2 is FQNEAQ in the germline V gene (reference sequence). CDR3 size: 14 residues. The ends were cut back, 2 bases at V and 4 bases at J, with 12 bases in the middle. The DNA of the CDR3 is TGTGCCAGCAGCTTAACCACGGGGCATTACGAGCAGTACTTC. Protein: CASSLTTGHYEQYF. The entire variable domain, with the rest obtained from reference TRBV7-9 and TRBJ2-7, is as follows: DTGVSQNPRHKITKRGQNVTFRCDPISEHNRLYWYRQTLGQGPEFLTYFQNEAQLEKSRLLSDRFSAERPKGSFSTLEIQRTEQGDSAMYLCASSLTTGHYEQYFGPGTRLTVT.

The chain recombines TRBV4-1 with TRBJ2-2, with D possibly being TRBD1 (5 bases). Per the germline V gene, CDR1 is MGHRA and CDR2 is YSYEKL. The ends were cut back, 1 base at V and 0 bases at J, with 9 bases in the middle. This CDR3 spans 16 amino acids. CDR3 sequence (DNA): TGCGCCAGCAGCCAAGCTTGGGGCGCGAACACCGGGGAGCTGTTTTTT. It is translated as CASSQAWGANTGELFF.

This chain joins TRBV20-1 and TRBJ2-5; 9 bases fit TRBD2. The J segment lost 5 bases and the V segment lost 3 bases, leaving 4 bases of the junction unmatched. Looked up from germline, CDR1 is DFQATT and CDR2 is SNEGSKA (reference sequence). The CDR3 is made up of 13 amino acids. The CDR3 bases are TGCAGTGCTAGGGGACTAGCTATGGAGACCCAGTACTTC. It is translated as CSARGLAMETQYF.

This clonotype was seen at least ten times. The CDR3 spells CASSFGQRELFF. CDR3 nucleotide sequence: TGTGCCAGCAGCTTCGGACAGAGGGAGCTGTTTTTT. V and J are TRBV7-8 and TRBJ2-2; D is perhaps TRBD1 (6 bases). V dropped 3 bases and J dropped 9 bases, with 8 bases sitting between them. This CDR3 is built from 12 residues. The V gene's germline CDR1 is SGHVS and CDR2 FQNEAQ.

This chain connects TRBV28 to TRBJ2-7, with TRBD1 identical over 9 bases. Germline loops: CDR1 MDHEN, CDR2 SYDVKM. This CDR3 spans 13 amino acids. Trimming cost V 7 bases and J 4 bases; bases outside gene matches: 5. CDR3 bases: TGTGCCAGCATTGGGACAGGGAAATACGAGCAGTACTTC. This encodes CASIGTGKYEQYF.

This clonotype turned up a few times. CDR3 in amino acids: CRGGVWGPDTQYF. Written as DNA, the CDR3 is TGCAGGGGAGGGGTTTGGGGCCCAGATACGCAGTATTTT. The chain carries TRBV20-1 and TRBJ2-3; 7 bases map to TRBD2. Germline CDR1 DFQATT, CDR2 SNEGSKA (reference sequence). The CDR3 extends over 13 amino acids.

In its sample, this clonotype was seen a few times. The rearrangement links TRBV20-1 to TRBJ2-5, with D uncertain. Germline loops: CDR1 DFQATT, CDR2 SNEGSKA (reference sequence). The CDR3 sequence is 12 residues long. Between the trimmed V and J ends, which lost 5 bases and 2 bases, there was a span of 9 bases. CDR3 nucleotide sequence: TGCAGTGCTTCTGCGGTTCAAGAGACCCAGTACTTC. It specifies CSASAVQETQYF.

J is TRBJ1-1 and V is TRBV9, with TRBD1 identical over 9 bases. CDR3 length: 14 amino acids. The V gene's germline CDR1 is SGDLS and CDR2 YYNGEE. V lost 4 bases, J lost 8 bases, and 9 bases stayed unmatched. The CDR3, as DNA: TGTGCCAGCAGCTCGGTGGACAGGGGCGGGGAAGCTTTCTTT. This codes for CASSSVDRGGEAFF.

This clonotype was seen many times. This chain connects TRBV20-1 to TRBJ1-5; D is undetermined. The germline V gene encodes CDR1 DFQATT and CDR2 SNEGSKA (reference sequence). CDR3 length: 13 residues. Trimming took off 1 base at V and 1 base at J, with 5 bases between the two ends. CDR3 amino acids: CSARGDSNQPQHF. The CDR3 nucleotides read TGCAGTGCTAGAGGAGACAGCAATCAGCCCCAGCATTTT.

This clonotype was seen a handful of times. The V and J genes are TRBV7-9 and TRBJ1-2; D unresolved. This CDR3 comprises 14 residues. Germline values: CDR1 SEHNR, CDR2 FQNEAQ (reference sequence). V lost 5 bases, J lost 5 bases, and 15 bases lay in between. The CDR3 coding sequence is TGTGCCAGCAGCCCAGTGGCCGGGGATTATGGCTACACCTTC. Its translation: CASSPVAGDYGYTF. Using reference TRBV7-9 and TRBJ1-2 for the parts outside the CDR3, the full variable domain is DTGVSQNPRHKITKRGQNVTFRCDPISEHNRLYWYRQTLGQGPEFLTYFQNEAQLEKSRLLSDRFSAERPKGSFSTLEIQRTEQGDSAMYLCASSPVAGDYGYTFGSGTRLTVV.

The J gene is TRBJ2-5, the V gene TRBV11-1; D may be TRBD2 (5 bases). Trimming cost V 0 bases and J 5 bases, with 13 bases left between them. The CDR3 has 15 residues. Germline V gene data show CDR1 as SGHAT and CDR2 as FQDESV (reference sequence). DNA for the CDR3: TGTGCCAGCAGCTTAGCTGGAGGAAGTCAGGAGACCCAGTACTTC. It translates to CASSLAGGSQETQYF.

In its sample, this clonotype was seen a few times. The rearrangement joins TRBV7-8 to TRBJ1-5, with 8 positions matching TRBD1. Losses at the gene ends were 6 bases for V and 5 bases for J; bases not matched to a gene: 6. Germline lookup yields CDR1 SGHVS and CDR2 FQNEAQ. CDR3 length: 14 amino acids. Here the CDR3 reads CASRRDRFHQPQHF. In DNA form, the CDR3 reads TGTGCCAGCAGACGGGACAGGTTCCATCAGCCCCAGCATTTT.

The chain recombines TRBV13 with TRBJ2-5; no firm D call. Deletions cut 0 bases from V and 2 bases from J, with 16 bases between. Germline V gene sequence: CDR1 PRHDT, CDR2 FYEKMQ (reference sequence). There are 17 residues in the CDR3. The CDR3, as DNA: TGTGCCAGCAGCTTAGGGAACAGTATTTGGGATCAAGAGACCCAGTACTTC. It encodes CASSLGNSIWDQETQYF.

The DNA for the CDR3 is TGCAGTGCTAGAGCGACGAGGAGGGTGGGTCAGCCCCAGCATTTT. This gives the protein CSARATRRVGQPQHF. The chain is built from TRBV20-1 and TRBJ1-5, with D unresolved. The germline V gene encodes CDR1 DFQATT and CDR2 SNEGSKA (reference sequence). V was cut by 1 base and J by 6 bases, with 16 bases left in between. The CDR3 runs to 15 residues.

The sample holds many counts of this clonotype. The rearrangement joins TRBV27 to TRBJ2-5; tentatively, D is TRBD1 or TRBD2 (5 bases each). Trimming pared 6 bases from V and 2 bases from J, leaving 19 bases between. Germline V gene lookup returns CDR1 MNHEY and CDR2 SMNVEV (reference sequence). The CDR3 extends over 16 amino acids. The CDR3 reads CASSQSPGRVQETQYF. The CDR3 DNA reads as TGTGCCAGCAGCCAAAGCCCGGGACGGGTACAAGAGACCCAGTACTTC.

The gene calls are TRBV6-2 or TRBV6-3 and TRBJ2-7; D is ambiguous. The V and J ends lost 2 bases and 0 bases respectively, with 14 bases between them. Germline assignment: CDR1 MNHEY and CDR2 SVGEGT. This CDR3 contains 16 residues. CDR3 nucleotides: TGTGCCAGCAGTTACCGAGGTCAGGTCAACTCCTACGAGCAGTACTTC. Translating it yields CASSYRGQVNSYEQYF.

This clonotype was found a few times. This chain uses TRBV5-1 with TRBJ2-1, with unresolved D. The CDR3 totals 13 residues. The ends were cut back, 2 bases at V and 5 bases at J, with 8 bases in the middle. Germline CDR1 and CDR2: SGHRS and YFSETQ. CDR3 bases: TGCGCCAGCAGCTTCTCTACCGACAATGAGCAGTTCTTC. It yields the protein CASSFSTDNEQFF.

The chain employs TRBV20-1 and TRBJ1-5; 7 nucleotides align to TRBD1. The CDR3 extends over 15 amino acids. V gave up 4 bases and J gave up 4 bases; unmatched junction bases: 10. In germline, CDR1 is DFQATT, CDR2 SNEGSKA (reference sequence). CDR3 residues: CSANGPDRINQPQHF. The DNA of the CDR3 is TGCAGTGCTAACGGGCCGGACAGGATTAATCAGCCCCAGCATTTT.

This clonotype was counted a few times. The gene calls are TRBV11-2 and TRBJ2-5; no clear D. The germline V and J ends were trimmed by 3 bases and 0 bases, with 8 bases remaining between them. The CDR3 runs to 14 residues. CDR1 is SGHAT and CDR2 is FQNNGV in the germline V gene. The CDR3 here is CASSFGPYQETQYF. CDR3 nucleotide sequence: TGTGCCAGCAGCTTCGGACCGTACCAAGAGACCCAGTACTTC.

CDR3 bases: TGTGCCAGCAGCCAGGGACGTTCTATTCAAGAGACCCAGTACTTC. Encoded protein: CASSQGRSIQETQYF. The chain employs TRBV5-4 and TRBJ2-5, with D perhaps matching TRBD1 or TRBD2 (5 bases each). Trimming took 4 bases from V and 2 from J, leaving 15 bases between them. This CDR3 has 15 residues. Per the germline V gene, CDR1 is SGHNT and CDR2 is YYREEE (reference sequence).

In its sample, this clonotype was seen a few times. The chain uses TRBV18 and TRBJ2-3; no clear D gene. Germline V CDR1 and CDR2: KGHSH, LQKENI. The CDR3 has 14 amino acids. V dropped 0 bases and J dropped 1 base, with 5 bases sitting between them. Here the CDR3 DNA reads TGTGCCAGCTCACCACCCACAGGCACAGATACGCAGTATTTT. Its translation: CASSPPTGTDTQYF.